This is a list of T cell receptor beta chains from one sample in a study of shared clonotypes between healthy human individuals. The data were produced by immunoSEQ multiplex PCR, yet TCRdb's version contains in-frame clones alone and is incomplete. This sample carries some 2,000,000 clones, about 95% of them seen once, and the ten largest clones take around 1.1%. Sequencing was carried out using naive CD8+ T cells sorted from blood. Receptors were obtained from a man in his late teens or twenties in good health. CDR3s include the opening cysteine and the closing phenylalanine or tryptophan. A D gene is named only where the DNA matches it firmly. Some rows have no size entry. The others give once, few or many, or a class for an expanded clone.

TRBJ1-6 | TRBV4-1 | - | - | CASSQEVSSYNSPLHF | TGCGCCAGCAGCCAAGAGGTGAGCTCCTATAATTCACCCCTCCACTTT
TRBJ1-6 | TRBV4-2 | - | - | CASSQDPGGGSPLHF | TGTGCCAGCAGCCAAGATCCCGGGGGCGGGTCACCCCTCCACTTT
TRBJ2-7 | TRBV4-1 | - | - | CASSQTPGGGYYEQYF | TGCGCCAGCAGCCAGACCCCAGGGGGGGGTTACTACGAGCAGTACTTC
TRBJ2-1 | TRBV4-3 | TRBD2 | - | CASSQPLSGSSLGNEQFF | TGCGCCAGCAGCCAGCCCCTCAGCGGGAGTAGTTTGGGCAATGAGCAGTTCTTC
TRBJ2-7 | TRBV10-2 | TRBD1 | - | CASMRDRSYEQYF | TGCGCCAGCATGCGGGACAGGAGCTACGAGCAGTACTTC
TRBJ1-5 | TRBV29-1 | - | - | CSVAGDSNQPQHF | TGCAGCGTTGCAGGGGATAGCAATCAGCCCCAGCATTTT
TRBJ2-7 | TRBV27 | - | - | CASSPTGYEQYF | TGTGCCAGCAGCCCGACAGGATACGAGCAGTACTTC
TRBJ2-2 | TRBV27 | TRBD2 | - | CASSSTSGNTGELFF | TGTGCCAGCAGTTCCACTAGCGGGAACACCGGGGAGCTGTTTTTT
TRBJ2-7 | TRBV6-1 | - | - | CASSDNYEQYF | TGTGCCAGCAGTGACAACTACGAGCAGTACTTC
TRBJ1-2 | TRBV6-5 | - | - | CASSFNPAYGYTF | TGTGCCAGCAGTTTCAACCCGGCTTATGGCTACACCTTC
TRBJ2-5 | TRBV2 | - | - | CASSETGFGTQYF | TGTGCCAGCAGTGAAACCGGCTTCGGGACCCAGTACTTC
TRBJ1-2 | TRBV5-1 | - | once | CASSTGLRDGYTF | TGCGCCAGCAGCACGGGACTGAGAGATGGCTACACCTTC
TRBJ2-2 | TRBV28 | TRBD1 | - | CASSYDRAGELFF | TGTGCCAGCAGTTACGACAGGGCCGGGGAGCTGTTTTTT
TRBJ2-7 | TRBV27 | - | - | CASSLEAGGLSYEQYF | TGTGCCAGCAGTTTAGAGGCAGGGGGACTCTCCTACGAGCAGTACTTC
TRBJ1-2 | TRBV19 | - | - | CASSIGLWGDGYTF | TGTGCCAGTAGTATCGGTTTATGGGGTGATGGCTACACCTTC
TRBJ2-5 | TRBV4-1 | TRBD2 | - | CASSQAAAGGLSETQYF | TGCGCCAGCAGCCAAGCTGCGGCGGGGGGGCTTTCAGAGACCCAGTACTTC
TRBJ1-2 | TRBV7-3 | - | - | CASSLQPGSGPYGYTF | TGTGCCAGCAGCCTTCAACCCGGATCAGGGCCCTATGGCTACACCTTC
TRBJ2-7 | TRBV28 | - | - | CASSFQGSSYEQYF | TGTGCCAGCAGTTTCCAGGGGAGCTCCTACGAGCAGTACTTC
TRBJ2-3 | TRBV28 | - | - | CASSFRGGDTQYF | TGTGCCAGCAGTTTCCGTGGGGGAGATACGCAGTATTTT
TRBJ2-7 | TRBV18 | - | - | CASSPPAIGTYSYEQYF | TGTGCCAGCTCACCACCGGCCATAGGGACCTACTCCTACGAGCAGTACTTC
TRBJ2-2 | TRBV18 | - | once | CASSTPPGELFF | TGTGCCAGCTCAACCCCACCCGGGGAGCTGTTTTTT
TRBJ2-7 | TRBV4-3 | TRBD2 | - | CASSLGLAGGYEQYF | TGCGCCAGCAGCCTGGGACTAGCGGGTGGATACGAGCAGTACTTC
TRBJ2-1 | TRBV7-6 | - | - | CASSLGGPSSYNEQFF | TGTGCCAGCAGCTTGGGGGGCCCCAGCTCCTACAATGAGCAGTTCTTC
TRBJ2-5 | TRBV29-1 | - | - | CSVEDGQHQETQYF | TGCAGCGTTGAAGATGGACAGCACCAAGAGACCCAGTACTTC
TRBJ2-1 | TRBV19 | TRBD2 | - | CASNQPVLAGVENEQFF | TGTGCCAGTAATCAACCCGTCCTAGCGGGAGTTGAGAATGAGCAGTTCTTC
TRBJ2-5 | TRBV7-6 | - | - | CASSQGETQYF | TGTGCCAGCAGCCAGGGGGAGACCCAGTACTTC
TRBJ2-4 | TRBV6-6 | - | - | CASGNIQYF | TGTGCCAGTGGTAACATTCAGTACTTC
TRBJ2-5 | TRBV28 | TRBD2 | - | CASSLPRTGGGETQYF | TGTGCCAGCAGCCTTCCCCGGACTGGGGGGGGAGAGACCCAGTACTTC
TRBJ1-1 | TRBV19 | - | - | CASRGLSTEAFF | TGTGCCAGTAGGGGACTGTCGACTGAAGCTTTCTTT
TRBJ2-3 | TRBV28 | TRBD2 | - | CASSLGTSASTDTQYF | TGTGCCAGCAGCCTCGGGACTAGCGCTAGCACAGATACGCAGTATTTT
TRBJ1-5 | TRBV4-3 | - | - | CASSQDQRDQPQHF | TGCGCCAGCAGCCAAGATCAACGAGATCAGCCCCAGCATTTT
TRBJ2-3 | TRBV27 | - | - | CASSFMAATDTQYF | TGTGCCAGCAGTTTTATGGCTGCCACAGATACGCAGTATTTT
TRBJ1-1 | TRBV4-3 | - | - | CASSHRGFAEAFF | TGCGCCAGCAGCCACAGGGGATTCGCTGAAGCTTTCTTT
TRBJ2-7 | TRBV5-6 | TRBD2 | - | CASSQLAGLLSYEQYF | TGTGCCAGCAGCCAACTAGCGGGCCTTCTCTCCTACGAGCAGTACTTC
TRBJ2-3 | TRBV7-6 | TRBD1 | - | CASSLGTGTGPDTQYF | TGTGCCAGCAGCTTAGGGACAGGGACGGGGCCAGATACGCAGTATTTT
TRBJ1-2 | TRBV6-5 | - | once | CASSEELGYTF | TGTGCCAGCAGTGAGGAATTAGGCTACACCTTC
TRBJ2-5 | TRBV5-1 | - | - | CASSPGWGEETQYF | TGCGCCAGCAGCCCGGGTTGGGGCGAAGAGACCCAGTACTTC
TRBJ2-5 | TRBV9 | TRBD1 | - | CASSVSQGLGETQYF | TGTGCCAGCAGCGTGTCACAGGGGTTGGGAGAGACCCAGTACTTC
TRBJ2-1 | TRBV27 | - | - | CASSFEGSYNEQFF | TGTGCCAGCAGTTTTGAGGGCTCCTACAATGAGCAGTTCTTC